One sample yielded the 7 T cell receptor beta chains listed below, sequenced in a study of blood T cells in healthy people across ages. Together with a sample-barcoded 5' primer, a J-beta primer mix was included in a second PCR lasting roughly 7 to 11 cycles. TCRdb reprocessed the 5' RACE reads via MiXCR and lists one record per CDR3 protein. The sample lists over 550,000 distinct CDR3 sequences; approximately 30% were seen once. Sequencing was performed on blood. Receptors originate from a woman of 80 years or more in good health.

This clonotype was seen ten or more times. The chain links TRBV4-2 to TRBJ2-5, with 9 bases aligning to TRBD2. The V and J ends lost 0 bases and 2 bases, in that order; junction bases with no gene match: 4. This CDR3 is built from 16 residues. Germline CDR1 reads LGHNA; CDR2 reads YNFKEQ. CDR3 loop: CASSQDGRGGQETQYF. The CDR3 nucleotides read TGTGCCAGCAGCCAAGATGGGCGGGGGGGGCAAGAGACCCAGTACTTC.

CDR3 region: CASRLAGAKQETQYF. The CDR3 bases are TGTGCCAGCAGACTAGCGGGAGCTAAGCAAGAGACCCAGTACTTC. The V call is TRBV12-3 or TRBV12-4, the J call TRBJ2-5; 11 bases match TRBD2. V was pared by 6 bases and J by 2 bases, with 5 bases of the junction left unmatched. This CDR3 has 15 amino acids.

The chain employs TRBV7-2 and TRBJ2-2; 9 bases align to TRBD2. V was pared by 5 bases and J by 6 bases, with 10 bases of the junction left unmatched. The CDR3 length is 16 residues. Per the germline V gene, CDR1 is SGHTA and CDR2 is FQGNSA. This CDR3 reads CASSPPGLASAGELFF. The DNA of the CDR3 is TGTGCCAGCAGCCCACCGGGACTAGCCAGTGCCGGGGAGCTGTTTTTT.

This clonotype appeared a few times. The rearrangement joins TRBV28 to TRBJ2-1, with TRBD2 matching 7 bases. Germline loops: CDR1 MDHEN, CDR2 SYDVKM. The CDR3 runs to 20 residues. The V gene end was trimmed by 5 bases and the J gene end by 0 bases; junction bases not matched to a gene: 19. CDR3 sequence reads: CASSPSRPRGVRSSYNEQFF. The CDR3 nucleotides are TGTGCCAGCAGTCCATCTAGGCCACGGGGGGTGCGGAGCTCCTACAATGAGCAGTTCTTC.

Many counts were recorded for this clonotype. The V call is TRBV5-1, the J call TRBJ2-3, with 8 positions matching TRBD1. Per germline, CDR1 SGHRS and CDR2 YFSETQ. The V segment lost 0 bases and the J segment 2 bases; nucleotides outside the gene matches: 8. This CDR3 has 17 amino acids. The CDR3 loop reads CASSLGQGSFFTDTQYF. As DNA, the CDR3 is TGCGCCAGCAGCTTGGGACAGGGGTCCTTTTTCACAGATACGCAGTATTTT.

The genes are TRBV12-3 or TRBV12-4 and TRBJ2-3; D is undetermined. V lost 4 bases, J lost 0 bases, and 8 bases lay in between. This CDR3 contains 14 residues. The DNA of the CDR3 is TGTGCCAGCAGTTATGGCGCTAGCACAGATACGCAGTATTTT. Its protein product is CASSYGASTDTQYF.

This clonotype appeared a few times. CDR3 region: CASSSGGGVNTDTQYF. CDR3 nucleotide sequence: TGTGCCAGCAGCTCAGGGGGGGGGGTCAACACAGATACGCAGTATTTT. The chain employs TRBV4-2 and TRBJ2-3, with D possibly called TRBD1 or TRBD2 (7 bases each). The ends were cut back, 5 bases at V and 2 bases at J, with 17 bases in the middle. The CDR3 is 16 residues long. Per germline, CDR1 LGHNA and CDR2 YNFKEQ.